The rows below give T cell receptor beta chains drawn from one sample of a study of cytomegalovirus exposure and HLA in healthy donors. Here immunoSEQ multiplex PCR was the method, and the copy in TCRdb shows in-frame clones only, minus some. The table shows about 130,000 clones, with about 81% occurring only once. Sample: PBMCs. These receptors all come from a woman in her thirties or forties in good health and CMV-seropositive. The CDR3 runs from the conserved cysteine through the conserved F or W. Each record gives: CDR3 protein, CDR3 DNA, clone size, J gene, V gene, D gene. The D gene is left open where the match is weak. A clone size is listed for some rows: how often the clone was seen (once, few, many), or a class if it is expanded.

cdr3_aa: CASSLGQGAADTQYF; cdr3_nt: TGTGCCAGCAGCCTAGGACAGGGGGCTGCAGATACGCAGTATTTT; clone_size: -; j_call: TRBJ2-3; v_call: TRBV9; d_call: TRBD1
cdr3_aa: CASSPRQAETQYF; cdr3_nt: TGTGCCAGCAGCCCGAGACAGGCAGAGACCCAGTACTTC; clone_size: -; j_call: TRBJ2-5; v_call: TRBV9; d_call: -
cdr3_aa: CASSPLTGGPGNTIYF; cdr3_nt: TGTGCCAGCAGCCCCTTAACAGGGGGTCCTGGAAACACCATATATTTT; clone_size: -; j_call: TRBJ1-3; v_call: TRBV7-9; d_call: TRBD1
cdr3_aa: CASSHRDRAPEQYF; cdr3_nt: TGTGCCAGCAGCCACCGGGACAGGGCCCCCGAGCAGTACTTC; clone_size: -; j_call: TRBJ2-7; v_call: TRBV7-2; d_call: TRBD1
cdr3_aa: CAWSRLADLHTDTQYF; cdr3_nt: TGTGCCTGGAGCCGGCTAGCGGACCTTCACACAGATACGCAGTATTTT; clone_size: -; j_call: TRBJ2-3; v_call: TRBV30; d_call: TRBD2
cdr3_aa: CASSPFLTSGEGEQFF; cdr3_nt: TGCGCCAGCAGCCCATTCCTGACTAGCGGGGAGGGGGAGCAGTTCTTC; clone_size: -; j_call: TRBJ2-1; v_call: TRBV5-1; d_call: TRBD2
cdr3_aa: CASSFGPPEANYGYTF; cdr3_nt: TGTGCCAGCAGTTTCGGTCCCCCAGAGGCTAACTATGGCTACACCTTC; clone_size: -; j_call: TRBJ1-2; v_call: TRBV27; d_call: -
cdr3_aa: CAWSGSFGAGTEAFF; cdr3_nt: TGTGCCTGGAGTGGGAGCTTTGGGGCAGGGACTGAAGCTTTCTTT; clone_size: -; j_call: TRBJ1-1; v_call: TRBV30; d_call: -
cdr3_aa: CASSEDLDGLRGYTF; cdr3_nt: TGTGCCAGCAGTGAGGACTTGGACGGTCTTCGTGGCTACACCTTC; clone_size: -; j_call: TRBJ1-2; v_call: TRBV6-1; d_call: -
cdr3_aa: CASSGGQGANSPLHF; cdr3_nt: TGTGCCAGCAGTGGTGGACAGGGTGCCAATTCACCCCTCCACTTT; clone_size: -; j_call: TRBJ1-6; v_call: TRBV6-1; d_call: TRBD1
cdr3_aa: CASSLEVGGLDTEAFF; cdr3_nt: TGCGCCAGCAGCTTGGAGGTGGGGGGATTGGACACTGAAGCTTTCTTT; clone_size: -; j_call: TRBJ1-1; v_call: TRBV5-1; d_call: -
cdr3_aa: CASSLAEAFEANVLTF; cdr3_nt: TGCGCCAGCAGCTTGGCCGAAGCCTTTGAGGCCAACGTCCTGACTTTC; clone_size: -; j_call: TRBJ2-6; v_call: TRBV5-1; d_call: -
cdr3_aa: CASSPPSGGSVEQYF; cdr3_nt: TGTGCCAGCTCACCACCTAGCGGGGGGAGTGTCGAGCAGTACTTC; clone_size: -; j_call: TRBJ2-7; v_call: TRBV18; d_call: TRBD2
cdr3_aa: CAISSGKGTRTEAFF; cdr3_nt: TGTGCCATCTCCTCCGGAAAAGGGACTCGAACTGAAGCTTTCTTT; clone_size: once; j_call: TRBJ1-1; v_call: TRBV27; d_call: -
cdr3_aa: CASGGFRGYTF; cdr3_nt: TGTGCCTCTGGGGGCTTTCGGGGCTACACCTTC; clone_size: -; j_call: TRBJ1-2; v_call: TRBV28; d_call: -
cdr3_aa: CASRHIQGTNSPLHF; cdr3_nt: TGTGCCAGCAGACACATACAGGGGACGAATTCACCCCTCCACTTT; clone_size: once; j_call: TRBJ1-6; v_call: TRBV28; d_call: TRBD1
cdr3_aa: CASTLRPGWYEQYF; cdr3_nt: TGTGCCAGCACCCTGAGGCCCGGTTGGTACGAGCAGTACTTC; clone_size: -; j_call: TRBJ2-7; v_call: TRBV27; d_call: -
cdr3_aa: CASSPRALNTGELFF; cdr3_nt: TGTGCCAGCAGCCCCCGAGCCTTGAACACCGGGGAGCTGTTTTTT; clone_size: -; j_call: TRBJ2-2; v_call: TRBV11-1; d_call: -
cdr3_aa: CAISKPGDTQYF; cdr3_nt: TGTGCCATCAGCAAACCAGGGGATACGCAGTATTTT; clone_size: few; j_call: TRBJ2-3; v_call: TRBV10-3; d_call: -